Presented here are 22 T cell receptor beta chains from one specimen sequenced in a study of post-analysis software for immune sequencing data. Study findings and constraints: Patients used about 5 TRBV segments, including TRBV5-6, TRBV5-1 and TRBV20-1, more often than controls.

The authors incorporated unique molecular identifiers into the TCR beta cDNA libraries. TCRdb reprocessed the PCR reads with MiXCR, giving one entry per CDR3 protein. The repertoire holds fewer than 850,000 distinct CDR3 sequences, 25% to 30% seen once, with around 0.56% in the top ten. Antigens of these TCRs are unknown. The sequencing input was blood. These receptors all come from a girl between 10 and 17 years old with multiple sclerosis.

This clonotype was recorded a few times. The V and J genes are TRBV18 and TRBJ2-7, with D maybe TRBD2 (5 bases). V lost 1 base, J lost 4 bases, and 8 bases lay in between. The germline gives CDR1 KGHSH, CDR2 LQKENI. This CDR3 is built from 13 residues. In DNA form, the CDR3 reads TGTGCCAGCTCACCACGGGGAGAATACGAGCAGTACTTC. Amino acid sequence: CASSPRGEYEQYF.

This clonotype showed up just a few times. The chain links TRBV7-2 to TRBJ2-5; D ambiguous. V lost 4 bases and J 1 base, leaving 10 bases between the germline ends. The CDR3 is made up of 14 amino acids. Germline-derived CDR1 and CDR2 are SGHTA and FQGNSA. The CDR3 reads CASSSRPAQETQYF. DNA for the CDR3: TGTGCCAGCAGCTCCCGTCCCGCCCAAGAGACCCAGTACTTC.

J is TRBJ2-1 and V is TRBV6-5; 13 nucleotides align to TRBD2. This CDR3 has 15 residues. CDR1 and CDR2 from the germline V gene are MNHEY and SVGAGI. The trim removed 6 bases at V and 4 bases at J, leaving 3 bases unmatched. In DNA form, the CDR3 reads TGTGCCAGCAGAAAGGGACTAGCGGGATACAATGAGCAGTTCTTC. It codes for CASRKGLAGYNEQFF.

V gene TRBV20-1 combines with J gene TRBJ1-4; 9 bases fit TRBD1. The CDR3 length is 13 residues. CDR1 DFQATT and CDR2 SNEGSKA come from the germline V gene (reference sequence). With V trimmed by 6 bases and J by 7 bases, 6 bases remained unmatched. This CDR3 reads CSAKQGAGEKLFF. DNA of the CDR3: TGCAGTGCCAAACAGGGGGCCGGTGAAAAACTGTTTTTT.

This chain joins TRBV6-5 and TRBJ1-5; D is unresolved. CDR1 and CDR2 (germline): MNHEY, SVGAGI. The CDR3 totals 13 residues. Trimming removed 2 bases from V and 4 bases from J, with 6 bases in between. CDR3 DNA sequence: TGTGCCAGCAGTTACCTGTCGAATCAGCCCCAGCATTTT. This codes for CASSYLSNQPQHF.

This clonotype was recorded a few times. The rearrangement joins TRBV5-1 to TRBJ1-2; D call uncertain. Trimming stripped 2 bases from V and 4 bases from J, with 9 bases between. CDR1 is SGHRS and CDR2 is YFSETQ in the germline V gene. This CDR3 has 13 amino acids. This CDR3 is CASSFSDFYGYTF. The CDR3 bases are TGCGCCAGCAGCTTCTCAGACTTCTATGGCTACACCTTC.

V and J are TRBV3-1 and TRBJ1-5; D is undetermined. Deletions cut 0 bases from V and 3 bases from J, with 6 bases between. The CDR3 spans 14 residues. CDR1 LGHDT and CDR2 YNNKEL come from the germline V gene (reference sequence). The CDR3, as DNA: TGTGCCAGCAGCCAAGATCTTGTCAATCAGCCCCAGCATTTT. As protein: CASSQDLVNQPQHF.

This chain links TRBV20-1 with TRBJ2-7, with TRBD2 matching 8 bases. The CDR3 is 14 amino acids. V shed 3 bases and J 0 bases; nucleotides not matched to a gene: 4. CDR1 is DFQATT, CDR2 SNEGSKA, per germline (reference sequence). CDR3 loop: CSASRLANSYEQYF. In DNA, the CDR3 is TGCAGTGCTAGTCGACTAGCGAACTCCTACGAGCAGTACTTC.

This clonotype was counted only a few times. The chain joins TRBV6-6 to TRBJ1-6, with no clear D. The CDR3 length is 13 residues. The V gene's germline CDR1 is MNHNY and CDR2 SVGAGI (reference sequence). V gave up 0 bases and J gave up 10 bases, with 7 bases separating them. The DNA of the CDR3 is TGTGCCAGCAGTTACTCGACGAACTCACCCCTCCACTTT. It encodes CASSYSTNSPLHF.

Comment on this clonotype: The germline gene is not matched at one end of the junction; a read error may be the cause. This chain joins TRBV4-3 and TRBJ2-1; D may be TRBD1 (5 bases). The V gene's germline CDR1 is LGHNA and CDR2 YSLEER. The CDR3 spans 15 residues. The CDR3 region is CASSRDSLERNGQFF. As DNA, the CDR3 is TGCGCCAGCAGCCGAGACAGTTTAGAAAGGAATGGGCAGTTCTTC.

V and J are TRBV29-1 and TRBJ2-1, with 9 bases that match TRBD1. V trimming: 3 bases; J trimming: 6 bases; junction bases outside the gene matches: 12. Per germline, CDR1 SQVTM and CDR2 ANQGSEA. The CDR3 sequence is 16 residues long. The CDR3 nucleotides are TGCAGCGTTGAGACCCAGGGACAGGGTATATCCAATGAGCAGTTCTTC. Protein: CSVETQGQGISNEQFF.

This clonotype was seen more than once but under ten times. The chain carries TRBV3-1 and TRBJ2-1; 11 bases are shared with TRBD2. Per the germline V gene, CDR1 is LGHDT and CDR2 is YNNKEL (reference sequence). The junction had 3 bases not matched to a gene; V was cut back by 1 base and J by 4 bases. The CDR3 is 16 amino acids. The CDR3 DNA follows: TGTGCCAGCAGCCAAGGAACTAGCGGGGGTTACAATGAGCAGTTCTTC. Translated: CASSQGTSGGYNEQFF.

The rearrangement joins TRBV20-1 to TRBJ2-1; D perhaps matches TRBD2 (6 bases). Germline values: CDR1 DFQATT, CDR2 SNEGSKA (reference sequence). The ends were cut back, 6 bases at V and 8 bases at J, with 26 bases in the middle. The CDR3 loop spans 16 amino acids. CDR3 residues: CSAETRLVGVRDEQFF. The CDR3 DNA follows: TGCAGTGCCGAAACCCGACTAGTGGGAGTCAGGGATGAGCAGTTCTTC.

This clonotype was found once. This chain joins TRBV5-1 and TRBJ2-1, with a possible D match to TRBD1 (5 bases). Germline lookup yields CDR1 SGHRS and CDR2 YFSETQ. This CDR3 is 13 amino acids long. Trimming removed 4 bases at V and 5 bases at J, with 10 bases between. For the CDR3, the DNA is TGCGCCAGCAGCCCGGACATTAACAATGAGCAGTTCTTC. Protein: CASSPDINNEQFF.

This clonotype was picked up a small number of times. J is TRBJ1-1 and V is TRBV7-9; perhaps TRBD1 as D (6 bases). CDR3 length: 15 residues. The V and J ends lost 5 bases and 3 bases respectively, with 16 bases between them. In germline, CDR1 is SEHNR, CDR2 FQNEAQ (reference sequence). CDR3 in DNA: TGTGCCAGCAGCCAAAAAGGGGGGGCCGACACTGAAGCTTTCTTT. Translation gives CASSQKGGADTEAFF.

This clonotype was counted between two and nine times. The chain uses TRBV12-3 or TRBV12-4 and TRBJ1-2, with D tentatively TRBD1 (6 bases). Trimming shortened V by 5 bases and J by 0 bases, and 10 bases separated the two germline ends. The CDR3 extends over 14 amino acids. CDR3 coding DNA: TGTGCCAGCAGTGGACAGATCGCTAACTATGGCTACACCTTC. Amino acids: CASSGQIANYGYTF.

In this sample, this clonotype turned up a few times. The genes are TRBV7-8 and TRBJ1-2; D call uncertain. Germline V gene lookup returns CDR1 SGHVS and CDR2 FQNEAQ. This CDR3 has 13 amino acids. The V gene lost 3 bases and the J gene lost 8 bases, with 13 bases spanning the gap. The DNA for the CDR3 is TGTGCCAGCAGCTTTCGTATGGAGTCAGGCTACACCTTC. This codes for CASSFRMESGYTF.

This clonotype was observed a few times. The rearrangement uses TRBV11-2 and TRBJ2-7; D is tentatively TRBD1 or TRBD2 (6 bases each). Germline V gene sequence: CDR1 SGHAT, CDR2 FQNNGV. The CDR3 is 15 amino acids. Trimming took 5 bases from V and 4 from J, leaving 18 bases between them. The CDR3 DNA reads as TGTGCCAGCAGCCAGAATGGGGGGCCAATTTACGAGCAGTACTTC. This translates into CASSQNGGPIYEQYF.

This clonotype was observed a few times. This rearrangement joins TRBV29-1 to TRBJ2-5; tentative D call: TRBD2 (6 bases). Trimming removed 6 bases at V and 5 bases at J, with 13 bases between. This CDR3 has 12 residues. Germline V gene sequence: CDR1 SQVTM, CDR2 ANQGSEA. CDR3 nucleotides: TGCAGCGTCCCAACTAGCTGGGAGACCCAGTACTTC. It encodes CSVPTSWETQYF.

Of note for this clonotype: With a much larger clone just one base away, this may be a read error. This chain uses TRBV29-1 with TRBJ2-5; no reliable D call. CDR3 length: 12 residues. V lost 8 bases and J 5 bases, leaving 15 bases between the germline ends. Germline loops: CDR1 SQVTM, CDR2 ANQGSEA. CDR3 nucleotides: TGCAGCTCCCCGAACGCAGGCGAGACCCAGTACTTC. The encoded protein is CSSPNAGETQYF. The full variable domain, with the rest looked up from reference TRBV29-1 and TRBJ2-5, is SAVISQKPSRDICQRGTSLTIQCQVDSQVTMMFWYRQQPGQSLTLIATANQGSEATYESGFVIDKFPISRPNLTFSTLTVSNMSPEDSSIYLCSSPNAGETQYFGPGTRLLVL.

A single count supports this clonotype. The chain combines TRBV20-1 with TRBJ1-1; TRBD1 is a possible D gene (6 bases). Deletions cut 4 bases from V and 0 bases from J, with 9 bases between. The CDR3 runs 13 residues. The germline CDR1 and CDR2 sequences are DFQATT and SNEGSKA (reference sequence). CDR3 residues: CSATGQMNTEAFF. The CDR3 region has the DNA TGCAGTGCTACCGGACAGATGAACACTGAAGCTTTCTTT.

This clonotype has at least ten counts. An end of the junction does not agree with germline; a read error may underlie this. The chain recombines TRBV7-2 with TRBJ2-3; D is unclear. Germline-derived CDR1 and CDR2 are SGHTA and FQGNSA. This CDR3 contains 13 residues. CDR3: CASSPRRTDTQYF. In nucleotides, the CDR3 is TGCGCCAGCAGTCCCCGGCGAACAGATACGCAGTATTTT. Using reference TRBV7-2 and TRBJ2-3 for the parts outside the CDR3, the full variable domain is GAGVSQSPSNKVTEKGKDVELRCDPISGHTALYWYRQSLGQGLEFLIYFQGNSAPDKSGLPSDRFSAERTGGSVSTLTIQRTQQEDSAVYLCASSPRRTDTQYFGPGTRLTVL.